This TCR beta chain is drawn from a study of OX40 agonist ivuxolimab in advanced cancers. Background on the study: Three patients responded partially, comprising one with hepatocellular carcinoma and two with cutaneous melanoma.

Libraries were prepared by immunoSEQ multiplex PCR; TCRdb keeps only in-frame clonotypes and omits some of them. The sample lists 75,000 to 95,000 clones; 80% to 95% were seen once. The germline gives CDR1 SGHNT, CDR2 YYREEE (reference sequence). The J segment lost 1 base and the V segment lost 0 bases, leaving 7 bases of the junction unmatched. The CDR3 is 17 residues long. V gene TRBV5-4 combines with J gene TRBJ2-3, with 8 bases aligning to TRBD2. The source was CD4+ or CD8+ T cells sorted from blood, collected in a trial of the OX40 agonist ivuxolimab. This TCR was recovered from an adult with an advanced solid tumor such as melanoma, head and neck, liver or kidney cancer. The CDR3 spells CASSLGVVTSGTDTQYF. CDR3 in DNA: TGTGCCAGCAGCTTGGGAGTCGTGACTAGCGGCACAGATACGCAGTATTTT.